The 31 T cell receptor beta chains below were found in one sample sequenced in a study of OX40 agonist ivuxolimab in advanced cancers. Repertoires were generated with immunoSEQ multiplex PCR, while TCRdb's copy carries only in-frame clones and drops some. The sample holds around 64,000 clones, 87% seen once. Sample: CD4+ or CD8+ T cells sorted from blood, taken in a trial of the OX40 agonist ivuxolimab. These TCRs come from an adult with an advanced solid tumor such as melanoma, head and neck, liver or kidney cancer.

Only one count was recorded for this clone. The V gene is TRBV5-6, the J gene TRBJ2-1; D gene uncertain. CDR1 and CDR2 from the germline V gene are SGHDT and YYEEEE. The CDR3 covers 11 residues. The V end was cut by 4 bases, the J end by 10 bases, with 9 bases between. DNA of the CDR3: TGTGCCAGCAGCCTTACCAGAGAGCAGTTCTTC. Protein: CASSLTREQFF. The full variable domain, completed using reference TRBV5-6 and TRBJ2-1, is DAGVTQSPTHLIKTRGQQVTLRCSPKSGHDTVSWYQQALGQGPQFIFQYYEEEERQRGNFPDRFSGHQFPNYSSELNVNALLLGDSALYLCASSLTREQFFGPGTRLTVL.

Here the CDR3 DNA reads TGTGCCAGCAGGGGCAGGGGGCGAGATACGCAGTATTTT. Translation: CASRGRGRDTQYF. V gene TRBV28 combines with J gene TRBJ2-3; TRBD1 agrees at 8 bases. Looked up from germline, CDR1 is MDHEN and CDR2 is SYDVKM. The ends lost 6 bases at V and 5 bases at J; junction bases unmatched: 4. CDR3 length: 13 residues.

The rearrangement links TRBV10-3 to TRBJ1-3, with a possible D match to TRBD1 (5 bases). Germline lookup yields CDR1 ENHRY and CDR2 SYGVKD. CDR3 length: 14 residues. The V and J ends lost 8 bases and 0 bases respectively, with 11 bases between them. The CDR3 reads CAISLRDSGNTIYF. The CDR3 bases are TGTGCCATCTCCCTCAGGGACTCTGGAAACACCATATATTTT.

This chain uses TRBV7-8 with TRBJ2-5; D gene unclear. CDR1 and CDR2 (germline): SGHVS, FQNEAQ. The CDR3 has 13 amino acids. Trimming took off 1 base at V and 2 bases at J, with 5 bases between the two ends. The CDR3 here is CASSLVRQETQYF. The CDR3 DNA follows: TGTGCCAGCAGCTTAGTACGGCAAGAGACCCAGTACTTC.

The chain couples TRBV6-6 to TRBJ2-6, with no clear D. The CDR3 length is 15 residues. V was shortened by 7 bases and J by 3 bases, with 13 bases between the two germline ends. Germline CDR1 and CDR2: MNHNY and SVGAGI (reference sequence). The CDR3 protein is CASIRSTGGANVLTF. As DNA, the CDR3 is TGTGCCAGCATAAGGAGTACCGGTGGGGCCAACGTCCTGACTTTC.

Only one count was recorded for this clone. The chain is built from TRBV30 and TRBJ2-7; D not resolved. Trimming cost V 4 bases and J 6 bases, with 25 bases left between them. The V gene's germline CDR1 is GTSNPN and CDR2 SVGIG (reference sequence). The CDR3 has 16 amino acids. The CDR3 DNA sequence: TGTGCCTGGACCCGGGCCTGGAGTGTATCGACGTCCGAGCAGTACTTC. This translates into CAWTRAWSVSTSEQYF.

The chain links TRBV2 to TRBJ2-5; D remains unclear. Germline-derived CDR1 and CDR2 are SNHLY and FYNNEI. CDR3 length: 14 amino acids. The V gene lost 1 base and the J gene lost 7 bases, with 13 bases spanning the gap. The CDR3 loop is CASSEEQDPGTQYF. Here the CDR3 DNA reads TGTGCCAGCAGTGAAGAGCAGGACCCGGGGACCCAGTACTTC.

The chain couples TRBV5-4 to TRBJ2-3; 13 nucleotides align to TRBD2. Germline trimming cut 5 bases from V and 5 bases from J; bases unmatched to any gene: 11. The CDR3 has 17 amino acids. CDR1 is SGHNT and CDR2 is YYREEE in the germline V gene (reference sequence). In DNA, the CDR3 is TGTGCCAGCAGGCGCACTAGCGGGGGGGCCGGTAGAGATACGCAGTATTTT. It is translated as CASRRTSGGAGRDTQYF.

This clone was picked up a small number of times. V usage is TRBV6-1 and J usage is TRBJ2-7, with 8 bases that match TRBD2. Germline-derived CDR1 and CDR2 are MNHNS and SASEGT. V gave up 4 bases and J gave up 1 base; unmatched junction bases: 6. The CDR3 is made up of 15 amino acids. The CDR3 is CASSALREGSYEQYF. CDR3 coding DNA: TGTGCCAGCAGTGCTTTACGGGAGGGGTCCTACGAGCAGTACTTC.

The CDR3 is CAITPGGAQPQHF. The CDR3 DNA follows: TGTGCCATCACCCCAGGCGGGGCTCAGCCCCAGCATTTT. The chain links TRBV10-3 to TRBJ1-5; weak D call: TRBD1 (5 bases). This CDR3 spans 13 amino acids. The V end lost 7 bases, the J end lost 6 bases, and 13 bases lay between the germline ends. The germline V gene has CDR1 ENHRY and CDR2 SYGVKD.

This rearrangement joins TRBV6-1 to TRBJ2-4, with D unclear. The length of the CDR3 is 10 residues. Trimming stripped 4 bases from V and 10 bases from J, with 5 bases between. CDR1 MNHNS and CDR2 SASEGT come from the germline V gene. CDR3 region: CASSGAIQYF. CDR3 DNA sequence: TGTGCCAGCAGTGGAGCAATTCAGTACTTC.

The chain is built from TRBV5-1 and TRBJ2-2; D ambiguous. The CDR3 extends over 14 amino acids. Germline V CDR1 and CDR2: SGHRS, YFSETQ. Trimming removed 0 bases from V and 7 bases from J, with 10 bases in between. CDR3 in DNA: TGCGCCAGCAGCTTGGCCGTACTTGTCGGGGAGCTGTTTTTT. This gives the protein CASSLAVLVGELFF.

The chain carries TRBV4-3 and TRBJ2-3, with D perhaps assigned TRBD1 or TRBD2 (5 bases each). CDR3 size: 15 residues. V lost 4 bases to trimming and J lost 1 base, with 12 bases between them. In germline, CDR1 is LGHNA, CDR2 YSLEER. The CDR3 loop is CASSPGTLRTDTQYF. The CDR3 nucleotides are TGCGCCAGCAGCCCGGGGACCCTTCGCACAGATACGCAGTATTTT.

V gene TRBV18 combines with J gene TRBJ1-3, with D possibly matching TRBD1 (6 bases). The CDR3 totals 15 residues. Trimming stripped 5 bases from V and 1 base from J, with 12 bases between. From germline, CDR1 is KGHSH and CDR2 LQKENI. This chain's CDR3 is CASSADRPSGNTIYF. For the CDR3, the DNA is TGTGCCAGCTCAGCGGACAGACCTTCTGGAAACACCATATATTTT.

This chain uses TRBV28 with TRBJ1-2; D is ambiguous. Trimming cost V 8 bases and J 6 bases, with 19 bases left between them. This CDR3 contains 14 residues. Germline-derived CDR1 and CDR2 are MDHEN and SYDVKM. For the CDR3, the DNA is TGTGCCAGCGCTAAAGGCCGTTTGACGGATGGCTACACCTTC. Translating it yields CASAKGRLTDGYTF.

CDR3 residues: CASSPRKDGETQYF. The CDR3 nucleotides are TGTGCCAGCTCACCAAGGAAAGACGGGGAGACCCAGTACTTC. The chain is built from TRBV18 and TRBJ2-5; D call uncertain. V lost 2 bases, J lost 5 bases, and 12 bases lay in between. The CDR3 has 14 amino acids. Looked up from germline, CDR1 is KGHSH and CDR2 is LQKENI.

This chain links TRBV10-1 with TRBJ2-7, with 7 bases aligning to TRBD2. V lost 5 bases to trimming and J lost 3 bases; unmatched junction nucleotides: 7. The CDR3 is 14 residues long. Germline-derived CDR1 and CDR2 are WNHNN and SYGVQD (reference sequence). This CDR3 reads CASSMTSSNYEQYF. The CDR3 DNA follows: TGCGCCAGCAGTATGACTAGCTCGAACTACGAGCAGTACTTC.

The V and J genes are TRBV7-2 and TRBJ1-1; 8 nucleotides line up with TRBD1. The CDR3 runs to 14 residues. Germline trimming cut 5 bases from V and 2 bases from J; bases unmatched to any gene: 4. Germline CDR1 SGHTA, CDR2 FQGNSA. The CDR3 DNA reads as TGTGCCAGCAGCAGGGGACAGGCCAACACTGAAGCTTTCTTT. Residues: CASSRGQANTEAFF.

This clone was seen a handful of times. The chain recombines TRBV11-2 with TRBJ2-7, with 8 bases aligning to TRBD2. Losses at the gene ends were 8 bases for V and 2 bases for J; bases not matched to a gene: 2. Germline loops: CDR1 SGHAT, CDR2 FQNNGV. The CDR3 runs 12 residues. CDR3 residues: CASQRETYEQYF. DNA of the CDR3: TGTGCCAGCCAGCGGGAGACCTACGAGCAGTACTTC.

This clone counts as medium-sized (0.01 to 0.1%). The chain links TRBV19 to TRBJ1-1; no definite D call. Germline loops: CDR1 LNHDA, CDR2 SQIVND (reference sequence). The CDR3 length is 14 residues. Between the trimmed V and J ends, which lost 1 base and 2 bases, there was a span of 8 bases. The CDR3 DNA reads as TGTGCCAGTAGTATAGTTATGGGAAACACTGAAGCTTTCTTT. As protein: CASSIVMGNTEAFF.

This chain links TRBV7-8 with TRBJ2-1; 10 bases are shared with TRBD1. The CDR3 runs 17 residues. V was clipped by 1 base and J by 7 bases; unmatched bases: 10. CDR1 and CDR2 (germline): SGHVS, FQNEAQ. The CDR3 nucleotides read TGTGCCAGCAGCTTAGTTAGGGGACAGGGGTTTCGAAATGAGCAGTTCTTC. It specifies CASSLVRGQGFRNEQFF.

The rearrangement links TRBV7-9 to TRBJ2-7; 8 bases fit TRBD2. Germline values: CDR1 SEHNR, CDR2 FQNEAQ (reference sequence). The CDR3 is made up of 13 amino acids. With 6 bases clipped from V and 3 bases from J, the junction kept 4 bases outside the gene matches. CDR3 DNA: TGTGCCAGCAGGCGGGAGGTTAACTACGAGCAGTACTTC. Amino acid sequence: CASRREVNYEQYF.

The rearrangement uses TRBV30 and TRBJ1-1; 9 bases are shared with TRBD1. The CDR3 consists of 14 residues. Germline V lookup: CDR1 GTSNPN, CDR2 SVGIG (reference sequence). The ends lost 2 bases at V and 6 bases at J; junction bases unmatched: 7. The CDR3 region has the DNA TGTGCCTGGAGTTACCGGGACAGGGTCTCTGAAGCTTTCTTT. Translating gives CAWSYRDRVSEAFF.

This clone was observed a few times. This chain uses TRBV15 with TRBJ2-7; D might be TRBD1 (5 bases). V dropped 0 bases and J dropped 5 bases, with 11 bases sitting between them. The CDR3 is made up of 14 amino acids. Germline V gives CDR1 LNHNV, CDR2 YYDKDF (reference sequence). The CDR3 loop is CATSRDTRAHEQYF. The CDR3, as DNA: TGTGCCACCAGCAGAGATACCAGGGCCCACGAGCAGTACTTC.

This chain joins TRBV5-6 and TRBJ1-1; a weak D match, TRBD1 (5 bases). Germline V gene data show CDR1 as SGHDT and CDR2 as YYEEEE. The V end lost 0 bases, the J end lost 4 bases, and 13 bases lay between the germline ends. The CDR3 consists of 15 residues. The CDR3, as DNA: TGTGCCAGCAGCTTGGAATCGGGGGTGATCACTGAAGCTTTCTTT. It is translated as CASSLESGVITEAFF.

The chain links TRBV7-2 to TRBJ2-7; D unclear. CDR3 length: 14 amino acids. Trimming cost V 4 bases and J 6 bases, with 16 bases left between them. The germline V gene has CDR1 SGHTA and CDR2 FQGNSA. The CDR3 is CASSSPSLGFEQYF. In DNA, the CDR3 is TGTGCCAGCAGCTCCCCCAGCCTGGGGTTCGAGCAGTACTTC.

This clone appeared a single time. The rearrangement uses TRBV15 and TRBJ1-2; no clear D. V was pared by 3 bases and J by 6 bases, with 17 bases between. The germline CDR1 and CDR2 sequences are LNHNV and YYDKDF (reference sequence). The CDR3 has 15 amino acids. Here the CDR3 reads CATSSDRGRADGYTF. The CDR3, as DNA: TGTGCCACCAGCAGTGACCGAGGAAGGGCAGATGGCTACACCTTC.

CDR3 sequence: CASSPAPRDHSYNEQFF. CDR3 nucleotide sequence: TGTGCCAGCAGCCCCGCACCGCGGGACCACTCCTACAATGAGCAGTTCTTC. This chain connects TRBV7-8 to TRBJ2-1, with D possibly being TRBD2 (6 bases). Between the trimmed V and J ends, which lost 5 bases and 0 bases, there was a span of 17 bases. CDR1 SGHVS and CDR2 FQNEAQ come from the germline V gene. The CDR3 totals 17 residues.

This clone has only one observation. V is TRBV6-6 and J is TRBJ1-1; no clear D gene. V shed 1 base and J shed 0 bases, with 3 bases lying between them. Germline assignment: CDR1 MNHNY and CDR2 SVGAGI (reference sequence). The CDR3 is made up of 13 amino acids. The CDR3, as DNA: TGTGCCAGCAGTTACTATCTGAACACTGAAGCTTTCTTT. Translated: CASSYYLNTEAFF.

CDR3 sequence: CASSRIAGGPDTQYF. In DNA, the CDR3 is TGTGCCAGCAGCCGGATAGCGGGGGGGCCAGATACGCAGTATTTT. V usage is TRBV7-9 and J usage is TRBJ2-3, with 11 bases that match TRBD2. The germline gives CDR1 SEHNR, CDR2 FQNEAQ (reference sequence). This CDR3 comprises 15 residues. With 5 bases clipped from V and 4 bases from J, the junction kept 5 bases outside the gene matches.

This sequence joins TRBV5-1 and TRBJ2-2; 7 bases agree with TRBD2. The length of the CDR3 is 16 residues. Germline V gives CDR1 SGHRS, CDR2 YFSETQ. V gave up 4 bases and J gave up 1 base; unmatched junction bases: 7. CDR3 in DNA: TGCGCCAGCAGCCCGGGGGGAACTGGGAACACCGGGGAGCTGTTTTTT. Translated: CASSPGGTGNTGELFF.